The 5 T cell receptor beta chains below were found in one sample sequenced in a study of identical twins. TCRdb redid the calling of the 5' RACE reads with MiXCR, one entry per CDR3 protein. The table records 200,000 to 250,000 distinct CDR3 sequences, around 7.6% of them present only once. This same sample was also taken into another study, of yellow fever vaccine responses in identical twins.

Sequences were obtained from CD8+ T cells sorted from blood. These receptors came from a woman under 30 in good health.

A few counts support this clonotype. V usage is TRBV18 and J usage is TRBJ2-7; possible D gene TRBD1, 6 bases. V shed 0 bases and J shed 2 bases, with 11 bases lying between them. Germline V CDR1 and CDR2: KGHSH, LQKENI. This CDR3 contains 15 residues. The CDR3 here is CASSPPSGVPYEQYF. Here the CDR3 DNA reads TGTGCCAGCTCACCACCGTCAGGGGTACCCTACGAGCAGTACTTC.

This clonotype has a handful of counts. The genes are TRBV6-5 and TRBJ2-5; the D gene could be TRBD1 or TRBD2 (6 bases each). The germline V and J ends were trimmed by 0 bases and 4 bases, with 15 bases remaining between them. Germline CDR1 is MNHEY and CDR2 is SVGAGI. This CDR3 is 16 amino acids long. The CDR3 sequence: CASSYSARGQVETQYF. Written as DNA, the CDR3 is TGTGCCAGCAGTTACTCGGCACGGGGGCAGGTAGAGACCCAGTACTTC.

V and J are TRBV10-3 and TRBJ2-7; TRBD1 agrees at 10 bases. Trimming took 8 bases from V and 5 from J; bases not matched to a gene: 15. CDR3 length: 16 residues. Germline CDR1 ENHRY, CDR2 SYGVKD. The CDR3 sequence is CAISPRGDRGEDEQYF. For the CDR3, the DNA is TGTGCCATCTCTCCCCGGGGGGACAGGGGAGAGGACGAGCAGTACTTC.

Only a few counts were recorded for this clonotype. The chain uses TRBV7-6 and TRBJ2-1; D is perhaps TRBD1 (5 bases). CDR1 SGHVS and CDR2 FNYEAQ come from the germline V gene. The CDR3 totals 14 residues. V dropped 4 bases and J dropped 8 bases, with 15 bases sitting between them. The CDR3 here is CASSYTGPRDEQFF. The CDR3 coding sequence is TGTGCCAGCAGCTACACAGGCCCACGGGATGAGCAGTTCTTC.

The chain joins TRBV6-1 to TRBJ2-3, with 7 positions matching TRBD2. V lost 6 bases to trimming and J lost 2 bases; unmatched junction nucleotides: 8. Germline V gene sequence: CDR1 MNHNS, CDR2 SASEGT. The CDR3 spans 15 residues. The CDR3, as DNA: TGTGCCAGCAGGTCCGGGGAGGGCGACACAGATACGCAGTATTTT. It translates to CASRSGEGDTDTQYF.